These T cell receptor beta chains were read from a single sample in a study of blood T cell repertoires in COVID-19. TCRdb's copy holds only in-frame clones and misses some; the assay was immunoSEQ multiplex PCR. The sample records 81,000 or so clones, roughly 90% being singletons. Sequences were obtained from peripheral blood. These receptors were obtained from a man between 65 and 85 years old with active or convalescent COVID-19. The CDR3 runs from the conserved cysteine through the conserved F or W. A D gene is named only where the DNA matches it firmly. Size values are once, few and many counts, or a class for expanded clones, and some rows have none.

abundance | j_gene | d_gene | v_gene | CDR3aa | CDR3nt
. | TRBJ1-1 | . | TRBV5-1 | CASSLETSGLTEAFF | TGCGCCAGCAGCTTGGAAACCTCAGGGTTGACTGAAGCTTTCTTT
few | TRBJ1-2 | . | TRBV7-2 | CASSFGGTNYGYTF | TGTGCCAGCAGCTTTGGGGGGACTAACTATGGCTACACCTTC
. | TRBJ1-2 | . | TRBV2 | CASSAQGNYGYTF | TGTGCCAGCAGTGCCCAGGGTAACTATGGCTACACCTTC
. | TRBJ2-1 | . | TRBV5-1 | CASSLGGTAPSNEQFF | TGCGCCAGCAGCTTGGGGGGGACTGCCCCGAGCAATGAGCAGTTCTTC
. | TRBJ2-5 | TRBD1 | TRBV15 | CATSRAGTGGETQYF | TGTGCCACCAGCAGAGCCGGGACAGGGGGTGAGACCCAGTACTTC
. | TRBJ2-5 | TRBD1 | TRBV3-1/TRBV3-2 | CASSQADRQETQYF | TGTGCCAGCAGCCAAGCGGACAGGCAAGAGACCCAGTACTTC
. | TRBJ2-7 | . | TRBV18 | CASSHIRDSYEQYF | TGTGCCAGCTCACATATCAGGGATTCCTACGAGCAGTACTTC
. | TRBJ1-2 | . | TRBV19 | CASSPDGRNYGYTF | TGTGCCAGTAGCCCCGACGGGAGGAACTATGGCTACACCTTC
once | TRBJ1-1 | TRBD1 | TRBV6-1 | CASTLTGVLNTEAFF | TGTGCCAGCACCCTGACAGGGGTATTGAACACTGAAGCTTTCTTT
. | TRBJ1-4 | TRBD1 | TRBV28 | CASSLYLLPGTATNEKLFF | TGTGCCAGCAGTTTATACCTCTTGCCCGGGACAGCAACTAATGAAAAACTGTTTTTT
. | TRBJ2-3 | TRBD2 | TRBV5-8 | CASSFVAGLSTDTQYF | TGTGCCAGCAGCTTCGTAGCGGGGCTTAGCACAGATACGCAGTATTTT
. | TRBJ2-1 | TRBD2 | TRBV5-8 | CASSLNRGGDNEQFF | TGTGCCAGCAGCTTGAACCGCGGGGGGGACAATGAGCAGTTCTTC
. | TRBJ1-1 | . | TRBV7-3 | CASKERSNTEAFF | TGTGCCAGCAAGGAGAGGTCGAACACTGAAGCTTTCTTT
once | TRBJ2-1 | TRBD2 | TRBV6-2/TRBV6-3 | CASSYSIIGGENEQFF | TGTGCCAGCAGTTACTCGATTATCGGGGGGGAGAATGAGCAGTTCTTC
. | TRBJ2-7 | TRBD2 | TRBV5-1 | CASRGLAVSSYEQYF | TGCGCCAGCAGGGGACTAGCGGTGAGCTCCTACGAGCAGTACTTC
. | TRBJ1-6 | TRBD1 | TRBV19 | CASRPTGGNSPLHF | TGTGCCAGTAGACCTACAGGGGGGAATTCACCCCTCCACTTT
. | TRBJ2-5 | TRBD1 | TRBV7-2 | CASSLRGPETQYF | TGTGCCAGCAGCCTCAGGGGGCCAGAGACCCAGTACTTC
. | TRBJ1-5 | . | TRBV19 | CASSIGSSGIYQPQHF | TGTGCCAGTAGTATTGGTTCATCGGGGATCTATCAGCCCCAGCATTTT
. | TRBJ2-1 | TRBD1 | TRBV5-1 | CASSLDRGNFGEQFF | TGCGCCAGCAGCTTGGACAGGGGGAATTTTGGTGAGCAGTTCTTC
. | TRBJ2-5 | . | TRBV2 | CASSGGPTETQYF | TGTGCCAGCAGTGGGGGCCCTACAGAGACCCAGTACTTC
. | TRBJ2-1 | TRBD1 | TRBV12-3/TRBV12-4 | CASSSGTGEFF | TGTGCCAGCAGTTCCGGGACAGGGGAGTTCTTC
. | TRBJ1-1 | TRBD1 | TRBV4-2 | CASSYRDRDYTEAFF | TGTGCCAGCAGCTACCGGGACAGAGATTACACTGAAGCTTTCTTT
. | TRBJ2-2 | . | TRBV7-9 | CASSSYGELFF | TGTGCCAGCAGCTCTTACGGGGAGCTGTTTTTT
. | TRBJ2-7 | TRBD1 | TRBV7-2 | CASSPRPGQGYEQYF | TGTGCCAGCAGCCCCCGGCCGGGACAGGGCTACGAGCAGTACTTC
. | TRBJ1-2 | TRBD1 | TRBV29-1 | CSVTGDNYGYTF | TGCAGCGTGACAGGGGATAACTATGGCTACACCTTC
. | TRBJ2-1 | TRBD1 | TRBV29-1 | CSAIPGQGGDEQFF | TGCAGCGCCATCCCGGGACAGGGGGGTGATGAGCAGTTCTTC
. | TRBJ1-1 | . | TRBV30 | CAWSTLWGEGTEAFF | TGTGCCTGGAGTACGTTATGGGGGGAGGGCACTGAAGCTTTCTTT
few | TRBJ1-5 | . | TRBV28 | CASSQGGFVGFNQPQHF | TGTGCCAGCAGTCAAGGAGGCTTCGTCGGGTTCAATCAGCCCCAGCATTTT